This T cell receptor (beta chain) came from a study of blood T cell repertoires in COVID-19 (dated by TCRdb to about 2020). General notes on the study: The collaborator samples originated in the United States, Italy and Spain and spanned the acute and convalescent phases of COVID-19. The samples were drawn from the first 160 participants of the ongoing ImmuneRACE study and from 1,254 subjects provided by 6 global collaborators. The prospective study material was composed of cDNA or gDNA derived from T cells, B-cell-depleted T cells, or PBMCs. Where available, HLA class I and class II types were taken from metadata supplied by the sample provider and were not determined by assay-based typing. A freely available public database, intended as a resource for researchers studying the immune response to SARS-CoV-2, is where the repertoires were released. Sample metadata almost always included a de-identified subject ID, COVID-19 status, age in years and sex. Deeply sampled blood TCRbeta repertoires from subjects exposed to, actively infected with, or recovered from COVID-19 were included in the dataset.

In Seattle, one collaborating source enrolled patients while the infection was active and tracked those patients longitudinally over the course of disease. Collaborating institutions collected whole blood in K2EDTA tubes following their own protocols. Collaborator samples were shipped for TCRbeta analysis as frozen whole blood, isolated PBMCs, or DNA extracted from either sample type. Trimming accounts for 8 bases at V and 2 bases at J, while the number of junction bases matched to no gene is 9. Reading the germline V gene (reference sequence) gives CDR1 MNHNY and CDR2 SVGAGI. The CDR3, from cysteine to phenylalanine, totals 15 residues. Left in the record is the CDR3 DNA by itself, 45 bases read in frame from the first base. To note about this clone: No cognate antigen has been identified for it. Per-base quality was not reported, and no clone a single base away is much larger than it.

TCRbeta CDR3 regions were amplified from genomic DNA using the immunoSEQ Assay, a bias-controlled multiplex PCR. Per the original workflow: Within the assay, amplification of reference gene primers was used to estimate how many nucleated cells each sample contained. To quantify the absolute abundance of each unique TCRbeta CDR3 rearrangement, sequence reads were collapsed and filtered. Productive Simpson clonality was computed per sample as the square root of Simpson's diversity index over productive rearrangements. Imported from immuneACCESS, the table was reduced by TCRdb to in-frame sequences with V and J called. These copies leave out some clones; in studies compared against another copy, an unresolved V gene accounts for under half, and the cause of the remainder is not known. That table gives V, J and clone size, and the DNA gave D and trimming. The sample table records 150,000 to 200,000 clones; 70% to 90% of these occur just once. Together, the top ten hold around a sixth of the sample.

The paper as a whole reports these results and caveats: The amount of clinical and demographic metadata varied by source and participant and was provided uncurated.

The chain employs TRBV6-6 and TRBJ2-1; TRBD2 agrees with 7 junctional bases. The sequence was obtained from a person aged 65-85 years with COVID-19, enrolled during active disease. What was sequenced was peripheral blood. Here the CDR3 is given as CASGTAGRTYNEQFF. The DNA sequence follows: TGTGCCAGCGGAACAGCGGGGAGAACCTACAATGAGCAGTTCTTC.